Included here is one TCR beta chain sequence, with context. CD45RO-negative CD8 cells positively selected for CCR7 made up the naive population, which excluded terminally differentiated effector memory CD45RA+ cells. This record comes from a study of shared clonotypes between healthy human individuals. This CDR3 comprises 16 residues. The germline V gene has CDR1 SGDLS and CDR2 YYNGEE. V was trimmed by 0 bases and J by 4 bases, leaving 14 bases between them. Using immunoSEQ multiplex PCR, the repertoire was profiled, and TCRdb retains in-frame clones only, with some absent. In the table there are 2 million to 2.5 million clones, approximately 94% of which are singletons.

This TCR was recovered from a man aged 18 to 29 in good health. Some clones in this sample may be carry-over from other donors' samples. The sample taken for sequencing was naive CD8+ T cells from PBMCs. This chain uses TRBV9 with TRBJ1-5; a weak D match, TRBD1 (6 bases). The CDR3 sequence is CASSVGPGGGNQPQHF. The CDR3 nucleotides are TGTGCCAGCAGCGTAGGACCCGGGGGCGGTAATCAGCCCCAGCATTTT.